The 26 T cell receptor beta chains listed next were all sequenced from one sample in a study of vaccination and CD4 T cells after COVID-19. The antigens of these receptors remain unknown. With the Oncomine TCR Beta short-read assay, DNA from cultured CD4+ T cells was sequenced. The template was genomic DNA from cultured CD4+ T cells. TCRdb re-derived calls from the PCR reads in MiXCR, one entry per CDR3 protein. The repertoire holds some 10,000 distinct CDR3 sequences, with roughly 29% as singletons. Regarding treatment: roughly 10-day PBMC culture with coronavirus spike peptide pools or control peptides (ViraFEST assay). Ahead of the COVID-19 pandemic (2011-2018), the CD4+ T cells of the unexposed donor were collected. The sample consisted of CD4+ T cells from blood, cultured in vitro. The receptor set was obtained from a human donor in good health.

The chain combines TRBV20-1 with TRBJ2-5, with D perhaps given as TRBD1 or TRBD2 (5 bases each). V gave up 2 bases and J gave up 5 bases, with 15 bases separating them. There are 14 residues in the CDR3. The germline V gene has CDR1 DFQATT and CDR2 SNEGSKA (reference sequence). CDR3 residues: CSARNPWGLETQYF. The CDR3 DNA reads TGCAGTGCTAGAAACCCATGGGGGTTGGAGACCCAGTACTTC.

This rearrangement joins TRBV28 to TRBJ2-1, with 12 bases identical to TRBD2. The CDR3 is 19 residues long. V gave up 4 bases and J gave up 7 bases; unmatched junction bases: 17. Looked up from germline, CDR1 is MDHEN and CDR2 is SYDVKM. Written as DNA, the CDR3 is TGTGCCAGCAGTTCCCATAACCTTTTGACTAGCGGGAGATCTAATGAGCAGTTCTTC. It codes for CASSSHNLLTSGRSNEQFF.

The V call is TRBV4-1, the J call TRBJ1-2; TRBD1 matches 7 bases. The CDR3 extends over 15 amino acids. V shed 4 bases and J 7 bases; nucleotides not matched to a gene: 12. The germline V gene has CDR1 MGHRA and CDR2 YSYEKL. CDR3 DNA: TGCGCCAGCAGCCCGATACAGGGGCCGGTAGTTGGCTACACCTTC. Amino acids: CASSPIQGPVVGYTF.

This clonotype was counted a few times. The chain uses TRBV29-1 and TRBJ1-1; D remains unclear. The germline CDR1 and CDR2 sequences are SQVTM and ANQGSEA. The length of the CDR3 is 12 residues. Deletions cut 1 base from V and 2 bases from J, with 5 bases between. As DNA, the CDR3 is TGCAGCGTTGAAGCCAGTAACACTGAAGCTTTCTTT. Translating gives CSVEASNTEAFF.

The chain is built from TRBV6-2 or TRBV6-3 and TRBJ1-1; D gene ambiguous. In germline, CDR1 is MNHEY, CDR2 SVGEGT. V lost 6 bases to trimming and J lost 7 bases, with 9 bases between them. The CDR3 is made up of 11 amino acids. As DNA, the CDR3 is TGTGCCAGCAGGCAAAGGAGTGAAGCTTTCTTT. It translates to CASRQRSEAFF.

J is TRBJ1-6 and V is TRBV7-9, with a tentative D call TRBD1 (6 bases). The CDR3 has 15 amino acids. V lost 0 bases and J 9 bases, leaving 12 bases between the germline ends. CDR1 and CDR2 from the germline V gene are SEHNR and FQNEAQ (reference sequence). The CDR3 DNA sequence: TGTGCCAGCAGCTTAGCCGCGGGGGCCTTTTCACCCCTCCACTTT. Translating it yields CASSLAAGAFSPLHF.

This clonotype was detected only a few times. V gene TRBV6-5 combines with J gene TRBJ1-1; 7 nucleotides agree with TRBD1. The V gene end was trimmed by 3 bases and the J gene end by 8 bases; junction bases not matched to a gene: 12. The germline CDR1 and CDR2 sequences are MNHEY and SVGAGI. This CDR3 region has 15 residues. CDR3 region: CASSYSGQGVGEAFF. CDR3 DNA sequence: TGTGCCAGCAGTTATAGTGGGCAGGGGGTCGGGGAAGCTTTCTTT.

The chain combines TRBV12-3 or TRBV12-4 with TRBJ2-7; D remains ambiguous. The CDR3 runs 15 residues. V shed 5 bases and J shed 3 bases, with 17 bases lying between them. The CDR3 here is CASSPDPQLYYEQYF. The CDR3 bases are TGTGCCAGCAGTCCCGACCCACAATTATACTACGAGCAGTACTTC.

V gene TRBV2 combines with J gene TRBJ1-2; D might be TRBD1 (6 bases). V was trimmed by 4 bases and J by 8 bases, leaving 17 bases between them. Germline V CDR1 and CDR2: SNHLY, FYNNEI. This CDR3 contains 14 residues. The CDR3 sequence is CASSATQGAQGYTF. The CDR3 DNA sequence: TGTGCCAGCAGTGCTACACAGGGAGCTCAAGGCTACACCTTC.

This clonotype is judged large. J is TRBJ2-3 and V is TRBV20-1; 9 bases are a match to TRBD2. The CDR3 extends over 12 amino acids. From germline, CDR1 is DFQATT and CDR2 SNEGSKA (reference sequence). Germline trimming cut 3 bases from V and 11 bases from J; bases unmatched to any gene: 6. The CDR3 loop reads CSARREGRGQYF. CDR3 DNA sequence: TGCAGTGCTAGGCGGGAGGGCCGCGGGCAGTATTTT.

This clonotype came up a few times. The chain joins TRBV7-8 to TRBJ2-2; TRBD2 is a possible D gene (5 bases). In germline, CDR1 is SGHVS, CDR2 FQNEAQ. The V end lost 1 base, the J end lost 4 bases, and 19 bases lay between the germline ends. This CDR3 is 18 amino acids long. The CDR3 protein is CASSLGVGRRSGTGELFF. The DNA of the CDR3 is TGTGCCAGCAGCTTAGGGGTCGGCAGGAGGTCTGGCACCGGGGAGCTGTTTTTT.

Sample share makes this clonotype medium-sized. CDR3 in amino acids: CSARDNDNPQHF. The CDR3 DNA follows: TGCAGTGCTAGAGATAACGACAACCCCCAGCATTTT. The chain couples TRBV20-1 to TRBJ1-5; D remains ambiguous. CDR3 size: 12 residues. Trimming removed 0 bases from V and 10 bases from J, with 10 bases in between. Germline V gene sequence: CDR1 DFQATT, CDR2 SNEGSKA (reference sequence).

V usage is TRBV5-4 and J usage is TRBJ2-3; D is ambiguous. This CDR3 has 13 amino acids. Germline-derived CDR1 and CDR2 are SGHNT and YYREEE (reference sequence). V was trimmed by 1 base and J by 6 bases, leaving 9 bases between them. The CDR3 spells CASSLPAVDTQYF. CDR3 sequence (DNA): TGTGCCAGCAGCTTGCCTGCCGTGGATACGCAGTATTTT.

The chain has TRBV20-1 and TRBJ2-3; D is perhaps TRBD1 or TRBD2 (7 bases each). The length of the CDR3 is 15 residues. Germline lookup yields CDR1 DFQATT and CDR2 SNEGSKA (reference sequence). Trimming took off 4 bases at V and 4 bases at J, with 18 bases between the two ends. The CDR3 DNA is TGCAGTGCTACGGCCAGGGGGGGCCGGTCAGATACGCAGTATTTT. Protein sequence: CSATARGGRSDTQYF.

This sequence joins TRBV20-1 and TRBJ2-1; TRBD2 might be the D (6 bases). Germline CDR1 reads DFQATT; CDR2 reads SNEGSKA (reference sequence). Trimming removed 6 bases at V and 7 bases at J, with 22 bases between. This CDR3 spans 15 amino acids. The CDR3 loop reads CSASHSGVVWNEQFF. DNA for the CDR3: TGCAGTGCCAGCCATAGCGGAGTCGTTTGGAATGAGCAGTTCTTC.

The table lists this clonotype with a few counts. CDR3 in amino acids: CASSLPPSGQFF. DNA of the CDR3: TGTGCCAGCAGCTTGCCCCCTAGCGGCCAGTTCTTC. The chain couples TRBV5-4 to TRBJ2-1; 7 bases align to TRBD2. The CDR3 is 12 residues long. The germline V gene has CDR1 SGHNT and CDR2 YYREEE (reference sequence). V was pared by 1 base and J by 13 bases, with 5 bases of the junction left unmatched.

This clonotype was detected a few times. The genes are TRBV24-1 and TRBJ1-1, with a tentative D call TRBD1 (5 bases). CDR1 is KGHDR, CDR2 SFDVKD, per germline. V was shortened by 6 bases and J by 4 bases, with 11 bases between the two germline ends. This CDR3 contains 13 residues. The DNA of the CDR3 is TGTGCCACCAGTACTAATAGGGGCACTGAAGCTTTCTTT. Amino acids: CATSTNRGTEAFF.

This clonotype turned up a few times. This chain connects TRBV28 to TRBJ1-2; 7 bases agree with TRBD1. Germline V gene data show CDR1 as MDHEN and CDR2 as SYDVKM. The length of the CDR3 is 15 residues. J lost 0 bases, V lost 6 bases, and 7 bases had no gene match. CDR3 region: CASRGPGQANYGYTF. The CDR3 DNA reads as TGTGCCAGCAGGGGTCCCGGACAGGCTAACTATGGCTACACCTTC.

The chain uses TRBV28 and TRBJ2-3, with 14 nucleotides matching TRBD2. Germline V CDR1 and CDR2: MDHEN, SYDVKM. With V trimmed by 6 bases and J by 5 bases, 10 bases remained unmatched. CDR3 length: 17 amino acids. The CDR3 nucleotides read TGTGCCAGCAGCCCTGGGGGACTAGCGGGAGTCCTAGATACGCAGTATTTT. This codes for CASSPGGLAGVLDTQYF.

This clonotype was seen a few times. V is TRBV7-9 and J is TRBJ2-1; maybe TRBD2 (7 bases). V lost 7 bases and J lost 1, with 20 bases in between. Germline CDR1 is SEHNR and CDR2 is FQNEAQ (reference sequence). This CDR3 comprises 17 residues. In nucleotides, the CDR3 is TGTGCCAGCACCGGATACGGAGGGAGGGGGTCCTACAATGAGCAGTTCTTC. This gives the protein CASTGYGGRGSYNEQFF.

The V and J genes are TRBV27 and TRBJ2-1; a weak D match, TRBD2 (5 bases). Germline V CDR1 and CDR2: MNHEY, SMNVEV (reference sequence). Deletions cut 5 bases from V and 3 bases from J, with 17 bases between. The CDR3 spans 16 residues. CDR3 nucleotides: TGTGCCAGCAGTGCCGCTAAGCGGAGTAACTACAATGAGCAGTTCTTC. Encoded protein: CASSAAKRSNYNEQFF.

The gene calls are TRBV20-1 and TRBJ2-7, with TRBD2 identical over 9 bases. V was clipped by 0 bases and J by 0 bases; unmatched bases: 3. The CDR3 consists of 15 residues. Per the germline V gene, CDR1 is DFQATT and CDR2 is SNEGSKA (reference sequence). CDR3 amino acids: CSARETSGYSYEQYF. For the CDR3, the DNA is TGCAGTGCTAGAGAAACTAGCGGGTACTCCTACGAGCAGTACTTC.

CDR3: CASRPGSDNSPLHF. The CDR3 bases are TGTGCCAGCAGGCCCGGCAGCGATAATTCACCCCTCCACTTT. The rearrangement uses TRBV7-2 and TRBJ1-6; D uncertain. The CDR3 sequence is 14 residues long. V shed 6 bases and J shed 5 bases, with 11 bases lying between them. The V gene's germline CDR1 is SGHTA and CDR2 FQGNSA.

This clonotype was seen only a few times. V gene TRBV7-2 combines with J gene TRBJ1-2; 7 bases are a match to TRBD1. In germline, CDR1 is SGHTA, CDR2 FQGNSA. The junction had 5 bases not matched to a gene; V was cut back by 1 base and J by 3 bases. The CDR3 consists of 15 residues. This CDR3 is CASSLGDRRYYGYTF. CDR3 nucleotides: TGTGCCAGCAGCTTAGGGGACAGAAGATACTATGGCTACACCTTC.

Only one count was recorded for this clonotype. A read error is possible here, since a much larger clone lies one base away. This chain joins TRBV27 and TRBJ1-5; D perhaps matches TRBD1 (5 bases). The germline V and J ends were trimmed by 2 bases and 6 bases, with 17 bases remaining between them. The CDR3 extends over 16 amino acids. The germline V gene has CDR1 MNHEY and CDR2 SMNVEV (reference sequence). The CDR3 DNA sequence: TGTGCCAGCAGTTTACAAGGACGGGGCGGACGTCAGCCCCAGCATTTT. Residues: CASSLQGRGGRQPQHF.

About this clonotype itself: At one of its ends the junction is not consistent with the germline gene, which may arise from a read error. The chain joins TRBV7-6 to TRBJ2-5, with 9 bases that match TRBD2. Germline CDR1 SGHVS, CDR2 FNYEAQ. CDR3 length equals 16 residues. Written as DNA, the CDR3 is TGTGTCAGCAGCTCCACGGCGGGAGGGGGAGGGGAGACCCAGTACTTC. It specifies CVSSSTAGGGGETQYF.